This T cell receptor (beta chain) was identified during a study of CD8 T cells in Susac syndrome (dated by TCRdb to between 2017 and 2020). Regarding the study in general: Among the Susac syndrome patients who were sequenced, clinically active disease was present in more than 5 and clinical remission was observed in 8 or 9. At blood withdrawal, Susac syndrome patients were therapy-naive, treated with corticosteroids (with IVIg additionally given to some), or treated with IVIg alone. The study used repertoire sequencing to test whether antigen drove CD8+ T cell activation and differentiation in Susac syndrome. CD8+ T cell repertoire clonality was compared between eleven to twelve healthy donors, roughly 14 Susac syndrome patients and around 15 multiple sclerosis patients.

The study at large found these results: The TCR sequencing and HLA analysis was acknowledged to have included a relatively small number of individuals. Sixteen Susac-specific public clones were identified in the total CD8+ repertoire, and four to six Susac-specific public clones were identified in the CD8+ TEMRA repertoire. CD8+ repertoires in Susac syndrome showed clonal expansion, which was highest in CD8+ TEMRA cells and was greater in clinically active patients than in remitting patients.

Comments on this clonotype: Its antigen remains unidentified. Base qualities are not at hand, and no much larger clone is one base apart.

High-throughput TCR beta sequencing profiled peripheral blood CD8+ and CD4+ T cells from healthy donors, Susac syndrome patients and multiple sclerosis patients. Susac syndrome patients met recently defined diagnostic criteria for definite or probable disease. Bulk CD8+ and CD4+ T cells were purified by magnetic negative isolation, while CD8+ TEMRA cells were enriched using FACS. Blood was drawn into EDTA tubes, processed within 24 hours, and PBMCs were isolated by density gradient centrifugation. PBMCs destined for TCR sequencing were cryopreserved in liquid nitrogen and later thawed in a 37 °C water bath. The sorted or isolated CD4+, CD8+ and CD8+ TEMRA cells reached a purity of at least 90%. The junction shows trimming of 3 bases on V and 0 bases on J, and the gene matches do not reach 1 base of it. The germline V gene (reference sequence) yields MNHEY for CDR1 and SMNVEV for CDR2. The CDR3 contains 14 residues, cysteine and phenylalanine counted. Only CDR3 DNA remains: 42 bases, in frame from the first base.

RNA was extracted with the RNeasy kit and roughly 0.5 to 1 ug was reverse transcribed using random hexamers. TCR beta CDR3 regions were amplified with the immunoSEQ multiplex PCR assay covering 54 Vbeta and 13 Jbeta segments. Bias from PCR amplification was corrected by using a synthetic template baseline for primer optimization and for computational correction. In the original analysis: Reads were annotated to V, D and J genes per IMGT and analyzed with immunoSEQ Analyzer, keeping only productive sequences. Clonality was calculated as one minus the Shannon entropy normalized by log2 of the number of productive unique sequences. For each patient and control, public and private clones were evaluated among the 100 most prevalent clones. Clones were defined as Susac-specific if absent from the healthy and MS cohorts, from approximately 1,100 published viral clones and from other ImmuneACCESS disease sequences. Starting from the raw public reads, TCRdb applied fastp trimming at Q25, assembled clones with MiXCR and retained in-frame beta chains. Every entry covers one CDR3 protein and lists the most common genes and DNA from its rows. The V and J calls, along with clone size, are taken from TCRdb and not from the paper's own processing. The sample table lists tens of thousands of distinct CDR3 sequences, roughly 94% of them with a count of one. Jointly, the top ten make up 0.45% to 0.5% of the sample.

This receptor chain uses TRBV27 and TRBJ2-5, with TRBD2 identical over 7 junction bases. The sequence was obtained from a human donor with Susac syndrome. Sequencing was done on a sample of CD8+ T cells from PBMCs. In nucleotide form, the sequence is TGTGCCAGCAGTTTGCTAGCGGACCAAGAGACCCAGTACTTC. This gives the protein CASSLLADQETQYF.